This entry features one T cell receptor (beta chain) sequence. The antigen is not known. The sample comes from a study of CD8+CD57+ T cells in acquired aplastic anemia. Study-wide context: Sorting CD4+ and CD8+ cells gave DNA averaging roughly 3.2 ug.

General study points: Patients and controls had CD8+ Simpson's diversity values that were not significantly distinct.

CDR1 is DFQATT and CDR2 is SNEGSKA in the germline V gene (reference sequence). CDR3 length equals 12 residues. V gave up 5 bases and J gave up 4 bases; unmatched junction bases: 3. Genomic DNA provided the template from which TCR beta VDJ and CDR3 profiles were obtained. TCRdb analysed the reads with MiXCR anew, one entry per CDR3 protein. This table holds 200,000 or so distinct CDR3 sequences, over 60% found once. The chain carries TRBV20-1 and TRBJ2-7, with 9 nucleotides matching TRBD1. The sequenced material came from sorted CD4+, CD8+, or CD8+CD57+ T cells (not recorded which) from PBMCs. The source is a human donor with severe aplastic anemia or a healthy control (not recorded which). The CDR3 nucleotides read TGCAGTGCTCGGGACAGGGCGTACGAGCAGTACTTC. Its protein is CSARDRAYEQYF.